The rows below give T cell receptor beta chains drawn from one sample of a study of cytomegalovirus exposure and HLA in healthy donors. TCRdb's copy holds only in-frame clones and misses some; the assay was immunoSEQ multiplex PCR. The data contain tens of thousands of clones, approximately 95% of them singletons. Sequencing input: PBMCs. Receptor source: a man between 18 and 35 years old in good health and CMV-seronegative. Both conserved end residues are part of each CDR3. Each record gives: J gene, clone size, D gene, V gene, CDR3 DNA, CDR3 protein. D genes are given only for firm matches. The size of a clone is reported for some rows only, either as once, few or many, or as a class for expanded clones.

>TRBJ1-1|.|TRBD1|TRBV27
TGTGCCAGCAGTTTAGCCCAGGGGGTCCCTGAAGCTTTCTTT
CASSLAQGVPEAFF
>TRBJ1-2|.|.|TRBV6-5
TGTGCCAGCAGTTACTCGCCGGTGGCGTCGGGCTATGGCTACACCTTC
CASSYSPVASGYGYTF
>TRBJ2-1|once|TRBD2|TRBV28
TGTGCCAGCAGGTCAAGCGGGGTTGGGCGGAATGAGCAGTTCTTC
CASRSSGVGRNEQFF
>TRBJ1-5|.|.|TRBV7-2
TGTGCCAGCAGCTTGGGAGGGGGAAGCGGCAATCAGCCCCAGCATTTT
CASSLGGGSGNQPQHF
>TRBJ2-7|.|.|TRBV6-5
TGTGCCAGCAGTTATACAGGTCCTATCTCCTACGAGCAGTACTTC
CASSYTGPISYEQYF
>TRBJ1-3|.|.|TRBV25-1
TGTGCCAGCAGTGAACATACCAGCTCTGGAAACACCATATATTTT
CASSEHTSSGNTIYF
>TRBJ2-5|.|.|TRBV19
TGTGCCAGTAGTCCTTCCGACAGGCAAGAGACCCAGTACTTC
CASSPSDRQETQYF
>TRBJ2-5|once|.|TRBV5-6
TGTGCCAGCAGTTTCCCCCTTCCCACAGGCCAAGAGACCCAGTACTTC
CASSFPLPTGQETQYF
>TRBJ2-7|.|TRBD2|TRBV6-5
TGTGCCAGCAGTTACCTAGCGGGGTCCACCTACGAGCAGTACTTC
CASSYLAGSTYEQYF
>TRBJ1-2|once|TRBD1|TRBV29-1
TGCAGCGTTGAAAGGAAGGGTGAGGGGGCAAACTATGGCTACACCTTC
CSVERKGEGANYGYTF
>TRBJ1-1|.|.|TRBV7-2
TGTGCCAGCAGCTTAGACGGGGACACTGAAGCTTTCTTT
CASSLDGDTEAFF
>TRBJ2-5|.|TRBD2|TRBV30
TGTGCCTGGAGCCCGGAGGCCCCGGGGGGAGAGACCCAGTACTTC
CAWSPEAPGGETQYF
>TRBJ2-1|.|.|TRBV20-1
TGCAGTGCTCGTCCGTACAATGAGCAGTTCTTC
CSARPYNEQFF
>TRBJ1-5|once|.|TRBV6-6
TGTGCCACTGGCCTGGGGACTCTACATCAGCCCCAGCATTTT
CATGLGTLHQPQHF
>TRBJ2-2|once|TRBD2|TRBV27
TGTGCCAGCAGGAAGACTAGCGGGGGGACGAACACCGGGGAGCTGTTTTTT
CASRKTSGGTNTGELFF
>TRBJ2-5|.|TRBD1|TRBV5-6
TGTGCCAGCAGTTTACAGGGGGGGACCCAGTACTTC
CASSLQGGTQYF
>TRBJ1-4|.|.|TRBV28
TGTGCCAGCAGTTCGAACGTCCTCCAGGTTGAAAAACTGTTTTTT
CASSSNVLQVEKLFF
>TRBJ1-3|.|.|TRBV30
TGTGCCTGGGGGTACAGGGCTGGAAACACCATATATTTT
CAWGYRAGNTIYF
>TRBJ1-1|.|.|TRBV6-6
TGTGCCAGCAGTCAACCCCCGGACACTGAAGCTTTCTTT
CASSQPPDTEAFF
>TRBJ2-7|.|TRBD1|TRBV4-3
TGCGCCAGCAGCTACTTTACAGGGGACTACGAGCAGTACTTC
CASSYFTGDYEQYF
>TRBJ2-7|few|.|TRBV18
TGTGCCAGCTCACCGGGGGGACCTCCGGAGCAGTACTTC
CASSPGGPPEQYF
>TRBJ2-4|.|TRBD2|TRBV6-4
TGTGCCAGCAGTGACTCGACTAGCGGGGGGGCCATTCAGTACTTC
CASSDSTSGGAIQYF
>TRBJ1-2|.|TRBD1|TRBV18
TGTGCCAGCTCACCCCGACAGGGGGCTGGATCTAACTATGGCTACACCTTC
CASSPRQGAGSNYGYTF
>TRBJ1-2|.|TRBD1|TRBV7-9
TGTGCCAGCAGCCCGGGACAGGGCTTGGGGATCTATGGCTACACCTTC
CASSPGQGLGIYGYTF
>TRBJ1-5|.|TRBD1|TRBV18
TGTGCCAGCTCACCGAATACAGGGGCTCAGCCCCAGCATTTT
CASSPNTGAQPQHF
>TRBJ1-6|.|.|TRBV11-2
TGTGCCAGCAGCGGGGAAGGGGATTCACCCCTCCACTTT
CASSGEGDSPLHF
>TRBJ2-7|.|.|TRBV27
TGTGCCAGCAGTTTTATTGAGGGCGAGCAGTACTTC
CASSFIEGEQYF
>TRBJ2-7|few|.|TRBV19
TGTGCCAGTAGTATTCAGGACAAGTACGAGCAGTACTTC
CASSIQDKYEQYF
>TRBJ1-2|.|.|TRBV2
TGTGCCAGCAGCCCCTGGTCTCGCACAGCCTACACCTTC
CASSPWSRTAYTF
>TRBJ2-3|.|TRBD2|TRBV13
TGTGCCAGCAGCACATTTAGCGGGGGGTTCACAGATACGCAGTATTTT
CASSTFSGGFTDTQYF
>TRBJ1-1|few|TRBD1|TRBV19
TGTGCCAGTAGTACTGCAGGGGGCGCGAACACTGAAGCTTTCTTT
CASSTAGGANTEAFF
>TRBJ1-5|once|TRBD1|TRBV19
TGTGCCAGTAGTTTGTTGCCGACAGGGATTTACTCCGGATCCCATCAGCCCCAGCATTTT
CASSLLPTGIYSGSHQPQHF
>TRBJ2-7|.|.|TRBV15
TGTGCCACCAGCAGAGATAAGGGGCCCTACGAGCAGTACTTC
CATSRDKGPYEQYF
>TRBJ1-4|.|TRBD1|TRBV7-2
TGTGCCAGCAGCTTATGGGGGACAGAGAATGAAAAACTGTTTTTT
CASSLWGTENEKLFF
>TRBJ1-2|.|.|TRBV30
TGTGCCTGGAAGGGGAATGGCTACACCTTC
CAWKGNGYTF
>TRBJ2-2|.|TRBD2|TRBV7-9
TGTGCCAGCAGCCCAAGCGGGGGCCGGAACACCGGGGAGCTGTTTTTT
CASSPSGGRNTGELFF
>TRBJ1-5|.|TRBD1|TRBV19
TGTGCCAGTAGTGCGGACAGGAACAATCAGCCCCAGCATTTT
CASSADRNNQPQHF
>TRBJ1-5|.|.|TRBV2
TGTGCCAGAGGCAGGGATAGCAATCAGCCCCAGCATTTT
CARGRDSNQPQHF
>TRBJ1-4|once|TRBD1|TRBV2
TGTGCCAGCAGTGAAGAGGACAGGGTCGGAAAACTGTTTTTT
CASSEEDRVGKLFF
>TRBJ1-1|once|.|TRBV29-1
TGCAGCGCCTACACCTATGGAACCGGGACAGAAGCTTTCTTT
CSAYTYGTGTEAFF
>TRBJ2-7|.|.|TRBV18
TGTGCCAGCTCACCGCCATCTAGAAGCCTCGGGATGGGGGAGCAGTACTTC
CASSPPSRSLGMGEQYF
>TRBJ2-7|.|TRBD1|TRBV4-1
TGCGCCAGCAGCCAAGGTGGGACAGGGGGCTCCTACGAGCAGTACTTC
CASSQGGTGGSYEQYF
>TRBJ1-1|once|.|TRBV9
TGTGCCAGCAGCCCAGAACAGTCGAACACTGAAGCTTTCTTT
CASSPEQSNTEAFF
>TRBJ2-5|once|TRBD2|TRBV6-1
TGTGCCAGCAGTGATCTAGCGGGCGGCCAAGAGACCCAGTACTTC
CASSDLAGGQETQYF
>TRBJ2-3|.|.|TRBV29-1
TGCAGCGTTGAGAACGAGGGGTTGTGGGGGCCCGGCACAGATACGCAGTATTTT
CSVENEGLWGPGTDTQYF
>TRBJ1-3|.|.|TRBV13
TGTGCCAGCAGCTTTGCGAGAGGGGGGGACGGAAACACCATATATTTT
CASSFARGGDGNTIYF
>TRBJ2-5|.|.|TRBV14
TGTGCCAGCAGCCAAATAGATGAAGAGACCCAGTACTTC
CASSQIDEETQYF
>TRBJ2-7|.|.|TRBV15
TGTGCCACCACCTCGGACAGTAGCTACGAGCAGTACTTC
CATTSDSSYEQYF
>TRBJ2-1|.|TRBD1|TRBV5-1
TGCGCCAGCACCCATGACAGGGGAAGCAATGAGCAGTTCTTC
CASTHDRGSNEQFF
>TRBJ2-7|.|TRBD2|TRBV2
TGTGCCAGCAGTACAGCGGGGGGGCCTGACGAGCAGTACTTC
CASSTAGGPDEQYF
>TRBJ2-5|.|.|TRBV18
TGTGCCAGCTCACCACTCGCTAAGCATCTAGCGACTGTGGAGACCCAGTACTTC
CASSPLAKHLATVETQYF
>TRBJ2-7|.|TRBD1|TRBV4-1
TGCGCCAGCAGCCAGGGGACAGGGGGCACCTACGAGCAGTACTTC
CASSQGTGGTYEQYF
>TRBJ1-2|.|.|TRBV9
TGTGCCAGCAGCGCACCCCAACAGGGAAAATCCTATGGCTACACCTTC
CASSAPQQGKSYGYTF
>TRBJ1-2|.|TRBD1|TRBV28
TGTGCCAGCGCCCCCGGGGGGACAGGGGGTTATGGCTACACCTTC
CASAPGGTGGYGYTF
>TRBJ2-2|.|TRBD2|TRBV4-3
TGCGCCAGCAGCCCCGCAGCGGGGGGCCTGTCCGGGGAGCTGTTTTTT
CASSPAAGGLSGELFF